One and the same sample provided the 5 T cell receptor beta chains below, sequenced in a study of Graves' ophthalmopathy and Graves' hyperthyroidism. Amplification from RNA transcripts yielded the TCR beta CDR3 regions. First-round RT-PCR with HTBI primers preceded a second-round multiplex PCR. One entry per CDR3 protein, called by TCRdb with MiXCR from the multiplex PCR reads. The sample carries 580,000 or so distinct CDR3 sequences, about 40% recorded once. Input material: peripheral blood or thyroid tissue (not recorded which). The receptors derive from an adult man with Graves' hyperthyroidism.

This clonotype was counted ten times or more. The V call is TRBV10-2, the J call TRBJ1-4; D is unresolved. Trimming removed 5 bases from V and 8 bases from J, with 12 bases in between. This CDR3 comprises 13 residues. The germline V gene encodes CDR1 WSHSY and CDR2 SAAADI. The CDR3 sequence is CASSITAQEKLFF. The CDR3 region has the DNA TGCGCCAGCAGTATTACCGCGCAGGAAAAACTGTTTTTT.

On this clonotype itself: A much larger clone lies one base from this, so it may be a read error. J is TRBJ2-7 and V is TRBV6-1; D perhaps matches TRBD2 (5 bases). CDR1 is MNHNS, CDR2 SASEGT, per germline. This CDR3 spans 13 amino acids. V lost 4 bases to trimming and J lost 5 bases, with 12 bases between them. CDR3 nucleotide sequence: TGTGCCAGCAGTGCCCGGGATCTCAACGAGCAGTACTTC. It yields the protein CASSARDLNEQYF.

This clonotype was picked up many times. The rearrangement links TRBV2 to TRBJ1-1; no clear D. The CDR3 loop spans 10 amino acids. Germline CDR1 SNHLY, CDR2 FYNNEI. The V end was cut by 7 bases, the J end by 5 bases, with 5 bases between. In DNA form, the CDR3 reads TGTGCCAGCACTAAGACTGAAGCTTTCTTT. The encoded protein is CASTKTEAFF.

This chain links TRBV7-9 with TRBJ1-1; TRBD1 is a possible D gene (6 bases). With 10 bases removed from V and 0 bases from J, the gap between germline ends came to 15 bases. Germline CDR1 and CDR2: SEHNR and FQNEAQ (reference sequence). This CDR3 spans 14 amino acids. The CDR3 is CAISPGTLNTEAFF. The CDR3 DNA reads TGTGCCATCAGTCCCGGGACACTGAACACTGAAGCTTTCTTT.

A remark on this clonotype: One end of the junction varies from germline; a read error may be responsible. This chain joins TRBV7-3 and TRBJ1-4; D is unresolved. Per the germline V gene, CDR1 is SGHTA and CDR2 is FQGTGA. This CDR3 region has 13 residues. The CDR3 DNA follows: TGTGCCAGCAGCCAGGAGGCCGCGGGGAAACTGTGTTTT. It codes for CASSQEAAGKLCF.